This T cell receptor beta chain was captured in a study of T cell changes during pregnancy in multiple sclerosis. Germline V lookup: CDR1 ENHRY, CDR2 SYGVKD. The J segment lost 1 base and the V segment lost 6 bases, leaving 7 bases of the junction unmatched. This CDR3 spans 15 amino acids. Generated by immunoSEQ multiplex PCR, the TCRdb table keeps only in-frame clones and is missing some. The table lists about 44,000 clones, roughly 92% of them singletons, with roughly 0.61% in the top ten. The chain recombines TRBV10-3 with TRBJ2-5, with TRBD2 identical over 8 bases. Sequencing was performed on CD4+ T cells from peripheral blood mononuclear cells, taken in the first trimester of pregnancy. This clonotype was obtained from a female donor with multiple sclerosis, enrolled in a pregnancy study. CDR3 nucleotides: TGTGCCATCAGCGGGACTAGGGCACCCCAAGAGACCCAGTACTTC. Its translation is CAISGTRAPQETQYF.